Presented here are 7 T cell receptor beta chains from one specimen sequenced in a study of identical twins. TCRdb itself ran the 5' RACE reads through MiXCR, one entry per CDR3 protein. Of about 260,000 distinct CDR3 sequences listed, 7% are singletons. These same data were also listed under a study on yellow fever vaccine responses in identical twins.

Material: memory (CD45RO+) T cells sorted from blood. These receptors all come from a young woman in good health.

This clonotype appeared a few times. The chain uses TRBV5-1 and TRBJ1-2; D is unclear. V gave up 4 bases and J gave up 6 bases, with 16 bases separating them. The germline V gene encodes CDR1 SGHRS and CDR2 YFSETQ. This CDR3 is built from 14 residues. CDR3 sequence reads: CASSPGVAVDGYTF. In DNA form, the CDR3 reads TGCGCCAGCAGCCCCGGAGTGGCAGTGGATGGCTACACCTTC.

This clonotype was observed a handful of times. The genes are TRBV6-5 and TRBJ1-1; D remains unclear. V dropped 0 bases and J dropped 1 base, with 9 bases sitting between them. Germline-derived CDR1 and CDR2 are MNHEY and SVGAGI. This CDR3 is 15 amino acids long. The CDR3 sequence is CASSYSWVGNTEAFF. CDR3 bases: TGTGCCAGCAGTTACTCATGGGTTGGGAACACTGAAGCTTTCTTT.

This clonotype showed up many times. This chain links TRBV25-1 with TRBJ1-1; weak D call: TRBD1 (5 bases). The V end lost 3 bases, the J end lost 3 bases, and 14 bases lay between the germline ends. This CDR3 has 15 residues. Per the germline V gene, CDR1 is MGHDK and CDR2 is SYGVNS. The DNA for the CDR3 is TGTGCCAGCAGTGAGGTGGCAGGGCTCGACACTGAAGCTTTCTTT. It encodes CASSEVAGLDTEAFF.

This clonotype was seen repeatedly, ten times or more. The chain has TRBV28 and TRBJ1-1; tentatively, D is TRBD1 (5 bases). The length of the CDR3 is 14 residues. Germline loops: CDR1 MDHEN, CDR2 SYDVKM. V lost 5 bases and J lost 1, with 11 bases in between. CDR3 sequence reads: CASSAPGPNTEAFF. The CDR3 coding sequence is TGTGCCAGCAGTGCCCCGGGGCCGAACACTGAAGCTTTCTTT.

Only a few counts were recorded for this clonotype. The chain couples TRBV6-1 to TRBJ2-2; 11 bases map to TRBD2. V shed 8 bases and J 1 base; nucleotides not matched to a gene: 3. Germline V lookup: CDR1 MNHNS, CDR2 SASEGT. CDR3 size: 15 residues. The CDR3 region has the DNA TGTGCCAGCCATCTAGCGGGAGGGAACACCGGGGAGCTGTTTTTT. Its translation is CASHLAGGNTGELFF.

A note on this clonotype: No conserved phenylalanine or tryptophan is present at the end of the CDR3, so a read error is the likely explanation. The DNA is omitted, as the CDR3 cannot be located on it reliably, and the CDR3 follows TCRdb's listing. Here the CDR3 reads CASTISGQPGTMATQHS. V usage is TRBV6-1 and J usage is TRBJ1-2; the tabulated D call, TRBD1, remains unverified against the DNA. The CDR3 is 17 amino acids in total, end residues counted. Per the germline V gene, CDR1 is MNHNS and CDR2 is SASEGT.

Comment on this clonotype: An end of the junction does not agree with germline; a read error may underlie this. The rearrangement links TRBV10-3 to TRBJ2-2; TRBD2 matches 14 bases. Germline V gene sequence: CDR1 ENHRY, CDR2 SYGVKD. The CDR3 contains 17 residues. The CDR3 region is CTISFQGLAGVVGELFF. The CDR3 coding sequence is TGTACCATCAGCTTCCAGGGACTAGCGGGAGTAGTCGGGGAGCTGTTTTTT.